These 8 T cell receptor beta chains share one sample of origin, sequenced in a study of T cell responses to AZD1222 COVID-19 vaccine. Sequencing was performed with immunoSEQ multiplex PCR; in TCRdb, only in-frame clones are kept and a portion is missing. The repertoire has about 150,000 clones, about 88% of them found once; the top ten carry around 3%. This specimen consisted of peripheral blood, obtained on day 0 of AZD1222 vaccination. The receptors were gathered from an adult in good health.

On this clone itself: The junction departs from germline at one end; a sequencing error may be responsible. The V gene is TRBV12-3 or TRBV12-4, the J gene TRBJ1-2, with D tentatively TRBD1 (5 bases). The CDR3 contains 13 residues. In nucleotides, the CDR3 is TGTGCCAGCAGCTTAGGGACCCCTAACGGCTACACCTTC. This encodes CASSLGTPNGYTF.

The rearrangement links TRBV5-1 to TRBJ2-7; D is unclear. There are 13 residues in the CDR3. Germline CDR1 reads SGHRS; CDR2 reads YFSETQ. The ends were cut back, 4 bases at V and 3 bases at J, with 11 bases in the middle. The CDR3 sequence: CASSPLNDYEQYF. CDR3 DNA: TGCGCCAGCAGCCCGCTGAATGACTACGAGCAGTACTTC.

J is TRBJ2-5 and V is TRBV7-2; D might be TRBD2 (6 bases). Trimming took 5 bases from V and 0 from J, leaving 16 bases between them. The CDR3 consists of 16 residues. Germline V gene data show CDR1 as SGHTA and CDR2 as FQGNSA. The CDR3 loop is CASSLGGGTYQETQYF. In DNA, the CDR3 is TGTGCCAGCAGCCTTGGTGGGGGGACGTACCAAGAGACCCAGTACTTC.

This clone was recorded a few times. This sequence joins TRBV3-1 (or the pseudogene TRBV3-2) and TRBJ1-5; possibly TRBD1 for D (5 bases). The CDR3 is 19 residues long. V lost 1 base and J lost 2, with 21 bases in between. The germline V gene has CDR1 LGHDT and CDR2 YNNKEL (reference sequence). CDR3 in DNA: TGTGCCAGCAGCCAAGGGCCCGGTTTCAGGGTTCTAGGCAATCAGCCCCAGCATTTT. Translation gives CASSQGPGFRVLGNQPQHF.

This clone was found once. The V call is TRBV6-5, the J call TRBJ2-7; D is unclear. CDR3 length equals 14 residues. CDR1 and CDR2 (germline): MNHEY, SVGAGI. With 6 bases removed from V and 3 bases from J, the gap between germline ends came to 15 bases. The CDR3 DNA is TGTGCCAGCAGCATGGACGGGTTAATCTACGAGCAGTACTTC. Amino acid sequence: CASSMDGLIYEQYF.

This clone was seen more than once but under ten times. The chain recombines TRBV11-2 with TRBJ2-7; no firm D call. CDR3 size: 13 residues. V was trimmed by 2 bases and J by 0 bases, leaving 5 bases between them. The germline V gene has CDR1 SGHAT and CDR2 FQNNGV. The CDR3 loop reads CASSLMSSYEQYF. The CDR3 nucleotides are TGTGCCAGCAGCTTAATGAGCTCCTACGAGCAGTACTTC.

The chain employs TRBV21-1 and TRBJ2-1; TRBD2 is the table's D call and was not checked against the DNA. TRBV21-1 is a pseudogene. The CDR3 runs to 15 residues. The chain's CDR3 is CASSLLADSYNEQFF. The CDR3, as DNA: TGTGCCAGCAGCCTACTAGCGGACTCCTACAATGAGCAGTTCTTC.

V is TRBV28 and J is TRBJ1-2, with D uncertain. This CDR3 has 12 amino acids. Germline CDR1 is MDHEN and CDR2 is SYDVKM. Deletions cut 6 bases from V and 8 bases from J, with 13 bases between. CDR3: CASSHTVKGYTF. CDR3 nucleotide sequence: TGTGCCAGCAGCCATACAGTGAAGGGCTACACCTTC.